Listed here are 32 T cell receptor beta chains from one sample, sequenced in a study of cytomegalovirus exposure and HLA in healthy donors. The PCR employed 60 Vbeta primers together with 13 Jbeta primers. Produced via immunoSEQ multiplex PCR; TCRdb's table is partial and in-frame only. Among 180,000 or so clones, 60% to 85% were seen once, and the ten largest hold around 1.5%. Sequenced: PBMCs. These receptors were obtained from a young man in good health and CMV-seronegative.

The V and J genes are TRBV10-3 and TRBJ1-1, with 8 bases lining up with TRBD1. Trimming cost V 5 bases and J 5 bases; bases outside gene matches: 1. The germline V gene encodes CDR1 ENHRY and CDR2 SYGVKD. The CDR3 is 12 amino acids. CDR3 DNA sequence: TGTGCCATCAGTCGACAGGGGACTGAAGCTTTCTTT. Protein product: CAISRQGTEAFF.

V usage is TRBV9 and J usage is TRBJ2-1; 15 bases align to TRBD2. Per the germline V gene, CDR1 is SGDLS and CDR2 is YYNGEE. V shed 4 bases, J shed 9 bases, and the junction held 5 bases outside the gene matches. The CDR3 runs to 15 residues. CDR3 sequence: CASSRTGLAGGEQFF. The CDR3 nucleotides read TGTGCCAGCAGCCGAACGGGACTAGCGGGAGGTGAGCAGTTCTTC.

Comment on this clone: The junction and the germline gene differ at one end; a read error may be behind it. The chain uses TRBV7-7 and TRBJ2-1; TRBD2 agrees at 12 bases. CDR3 length: 14 amino acids. Germline V gives CDR1 SSHAT, CDR2 FNYEAQ (reference sequence). CDR3 residues: CASSPSGGAHEQFF. The CDR3 DNA sequence: TGTGCTAGCAGCCCTAGCGGGGGGGCCCATGAGCAGTTCTTC.

The chain carries TRBV6-5 and TRBJ1-1; a weak D match, TRBD1 (6 bases). From germline, CDR1 is MNHEY and CDR2 SVGAGI. This CDR3 has 15 residues. Trimming removed 5 bases from V and 5 bases from J, with 18 bases in between. The CDR3: CASSKRAAGETEAFF. CDR3 DNA sequence: TGTGCCAGCAGTAAAAGGGCGGCAGGGGAAACTGAAGCTTTCTTT.

This chain uses TRBV5-6 with TRBJ2-7, with a possible D match to TRBD2 (6 bases). From germline, CDR1 is SGHDT and CDR2 YYEEEE. V was clipped by 2 bases and J by 3 bases, with 12 bases between them. This CDR3 has 14 residues. As DNA, the CDR3 is TGTGCCAGCAGCTTACGCGGAGGGAACTACGAGCAGTACTTC. Translation: CASSLRGGNYEQYF.

The chain couples TRBV2 to TRBJ1-4; TRBD1 is a possible D gene (6 bases). Trimming shortened V by 8 bases and J by 8 bases, and 12 bases separated the two germline ends. The CDR3 consists of 12 residues. CDR1 is SNHLY and CDR2 is FYNNEI in the germline V gene. The CDR3 protein is CASATGSEKLFF. CDR3 DNA sequence: TGTGCCAGCGCCACAGGGTCGGAAAAACTGTTTTTT.

The chain has TRBV29-1 and TRBJ1-2; D call uncertain. V was shortened by 8 bases and J by 5 bases, with 18 bases between the two germline ends. The CDR3 length is 13 residues. Germline V gene lookup returns CDR1 SQVTM and CDR2 ANQGSEA. In DNA, the CDR3 is TGCAGCTCCCTGGTTATGGCGGGATATGGCTACACCTTC. This gives the protein CSSLVMAGYGYTF.

This clone was observed a handful of times. The V gene is TRBV6-1, the J gene TRBJ2-3, with D possibly matching TRBD2 (5 bases). The CDR3 is 14 amino acids. The ends were cut back, 4 bases at V and 0 bases at J, with 8 bases in the middle. The germline V gene encodes CDR1 MNHNS and CDR2 SASEGT. The CDR3 nucleotides are TGTGCCAGCAGTGCCCGGACTAGCACAGATACGCAGTATTTT. Protein product: CASSARTSTDTQYF.

The J gene is TRBJ2-3, the V gene TRBV11-2; TRBD2 agrees at 9 bases. The CDR3 loop spans 17 amino acids. The V gene end was trimmed by 1 base and the J gene end by 4 bases; junction bases not matched to a gene: 9. The germline V gene encodes CDR1 SGHAT and CDR2 FQNNGV. The CDR3 loop reads CASSLVGGTSPSDTQYF. CDR3 coding DNA: TGTGCCAGCAGCTTAGTGGGGGGGACTAGCCCCTCAGATACGCAGTATTTT.

This clone has a single count. This chain uses TRBV9 with TRBJ1-1; 10 nucleotides line up with TRBD1. The germline V gene encodes CDR1 SGDLS and CDR2 YYNGEE. V lost 2 bases, J lost 3 bases, and 4 bases stayed unmatched. The CDR3 totals 15 residues. CDR3 loop: CASSVGTGVDTEAFF. For the CDR3, the DNA is TGTGCCAGCAGCGTCGGGACAGGGGTGGACACTGAAGCTTTCTTT.

The chain is built from TRBV9 and TRBJ2-7; D possibly corresponds to TRBD2 (5 bases). V was clipped by 3 bases and J by 3 bases, with 16 bases between them. This CDR3 comprises 15 residues. From germline, CDR1 is SGDLS and CDR2 YYNGEE. DNA for the CDR3: TGTGCCAGCAGCGGAACAGATAGAGGGTTCTACGAGCAGTACTTC. Translated, it gives CASSGTDRGFYEQYF.

The genes are TRBV2 and TRBJ1-1, with D possibly TRBD1 on 6 matching bases. Germline values: CDR1 SNHLY, CDR2 FYNNEI. The CDR3 loop spans 14 amino acids. V lost 6 bases and J 3 bases, leaving 14 bases between the germline ends. CDR3 in DNA: TGTGCCAGCAGGCTACTCAGGGGCCACACTGAAGCTTTCTTT. This translates into CASRLLRGHTEAFF.

The rearrangement joins TRBV2 to TRBJ1-2; 11 positions match TRBD1. With V trimmed by 6 bases and J by 4 bases, 1 base remained unmatched. The CDR3 consists of 13 residues. Germline CDR1 reads SNHLY; CDR2 reads FYNNEI. The CDR3 reads CASRGQGVYGYTF. In DNA, the CDR3 is TGTGCCAGCAGGGGACAGGGGGTCTATGGCTACACCTTC.

The J gene is TRBJ2-5, the V gene TRBV7-6; 14 bases fit TRBD2. CDR1 and CDR2 from the germline V gene are SGHVS and FNYEAQ. This CDR3 contains 15 residues. J lost 5 bases, V lost 1 base, and 0 bases had no gene match. CDR3 in DNA: TGTGCCAGCAGCTTAGGGACTAGCGGGAGGGAGACCCAGTACTTC. Protein: CASSLGTSGRETQYF.

V gene TRBV28 combines with J gene TRBJ1-6; 8 positions agree with TRBD1. This CDR3 contains 19 residues. Germline trimming cut 3 bases from V and 0 bases from J; bases unmatched to any gene: 10. Germline CDR1 MDHEN, CDR2 SYDVKM. The CDR3 region is CASSFLGDRLSSYNSPLHF. The CDR3 nucleotides are TGTGCCAGCAGTTTCCTCGGGGACAGGTTAAGCTCCTATAATTCACCCCTCCACTTT.

The chain combines TRBV20-1 with TRBJ2-1; D call uncertain. V lost 7 bases to trimming and J lost 13 bases, with 14 bases between them. CDR1 is DFQATT, CDR2 SNEGSKA, per germline (reference sequence). This CDR3 region has 10 residues. The CDR3: CSGLGPVQFF. The DNA of the CDR3 is TGCAGTGGGCTGGGCCCCGTTCAGTTCTTC.

V usage is TRBV7-3 and J usage is TRBJ2-7; 8 bases match TRBD2. The CDR3 sequence is 12 residues long. Germline V CDR1 and CDR2: SGHTA, FQGTGA. V shed 2 bases and J 6 bases; nucleotides not matched to a gene: 0. The CDR3: CASSLRGGEQYF. CDR3 nucleotide sequence: TGTGCCAGCAGCTTACGGGGGGGCGAGCAGTACTTC.

J is TRBJ1-1 and V is TRBV2; 9 positions agree with TRBD1. Germline lookup yields CDR1 SNHLY and CDR2 FYNNEI. The J segment lost 8 bases and the V segment lost 6 bases, leaving 4 bases of the junction unmatched. The CDR3 sequence is 12 residues long. CDR3 loop: CASRGQGREAFF. The CDR3 region has the DNA TGTGCCAGCAGGGGACAGGGCCGGGAAGCTTTCTTT.

The chain is built from TRBV27 and TRBJ2-7; 7 bases align to TRBD2. After removal of 7 bases from V and 1 base from J, the junction contained 13 bases not matched to a gene. This CDR3 has 16 residues. CDR1 and CDR2 from the germline V gene are MNHEY and SMNVEV (reference sequence). The CDR3 DNA is TGTGCCAGCACCAAAAACTGGGCTAGCGGATCCTACGAGCAGTACTTC. Its protein is CASTKNWASGSYEQYF.

The rearrangement joins TRBV11-2 to TRBJ2-7; D unresolved. Germline values: CDR1 SGHAT, CDR2 FQNNGV. CDR3 length: 15 amino acids. Trimming left V 3 bases short and J 2 bases short, with 14 bases between. DNA for the CDR3: TGTGCCAGCAGCTTTGTGGCAGTACCTCCCTACGAGCAGTACTTC. Amino acids: CASSFVAVPPYEQYF.

The chain carries TRBV5-4 and TRBJ2-5, with 7 bases matching TRBD2. The length of the CDR3 is 16 residues. The germline V gene encodes CDR1 SGHNT and CDR2 YYREEE (reference sequence). V lost 0 bases to trimming and J lost 5 bases; unmatched junction nucleotides: 10. Here the CDR3 DNA reads TGTGCCAGCAGCTTGGATGGCGGGAGAGCACGGGAGACCCAGTACTTC. It is translated as CASSLDGGRARETQYF.

This chain uses TRBV27 with TRBJ1-4, with D possibly TRBD1 on 6 matching bases. The CDR3 sequence is 13 residues long. CDR1 and CDR2 from the germline V gene are MNHEY and SMNVEV (reference sequence). The V and J ends lost 6 bases and 12 bases respectively, with 17 bases between them. CDR3 nucleotides: TGTGCCAGCAGGTGGACAGTTTCCAAGGAACTGTTTTTT. Residues: CASRWTVSKELFF. Using reference TRBV27 and TRBJ1-4 for the parts outside the CDR3, the full variable domain is EAQVTQNPRYLITVTGKKLTVTCSQNMNHEYMSWYRQDPGLGLRQIYYSMNVEVTDKGDVPEGYKVSRKEKRNFPLILESPSPNQTSLYFCASRWTVSKELFFGSGTQLSVL.

V gene TRBV19 combines with J gene TRBJ1-5; no firm D call. Per the germline V gene, CDR1 is LNHDA and CDR2 is SQIVND (reference sequence). Trimming took off 3 bases at V and 1 base at J, with 10 bases between the two ends. The CDR3 sequence is 15 residues long. For the CDR3, the DNA is TGTGCCAGTAGTATCCAGGCCAGGAGCAATCAGCCCCAGCATTTT. Residues: CASSIQARSNQPQHF.

This rearrangement joins TRBV28 to TRBJ2-3; no clear D gene. The CDR3 consists of 15 residues. Germline values: CDR1 MDHEN, CDR2 SYDVKM. Trimming took 2 bases from V and 0 from J, leaving 9 bases between them. The DNA for the CDR3 is TGTGCCAGCAGTTTACCACTACATAGCACAGATACGCAGTATTTT. Translated, it gives CASSLPLHSTDTQYF. Drawing the rest from reference TRBV28 and TRBJ2-3, the complete variable domain is DVKVTQSSRYLVKRTGEKVFLECVQDMDHENMFWYRQDPGLGLRLIYFSYDVKMKEKGDIPEGYSVSREKKERFSLILESASTNQTSMYLCASSLPLHSTDTQYFGPGTRLTVL.

In this sample, this clone turned up once. The chain uses TRBV2 and TRBJ1-2; perhaps TRBD1 as D (5 bases). CDR1 SNHLY and CDR2 FYNNEI come from the germline V gene. The CDR3 consists of 15 residues. With 1 base removed from V and 2 bases from J, the gap between germline ends came to 11 bases. The CDR3 region is CASSEGGRSNYGYTF. CDR3 sequence (DNA): TGTGCCAGCAGTGAAGGGGGGAGGTCCAACTATGGCTACACCTTC. Full variable domain (rest looked up from reference TRBV2 and TRBJ1-2): EPEVTQTPSHQVTQMGQEVILRCVPISNHLYFYWYRQILGQKVEFLVSFYNNEISEKSEIFDDQFSVERPDGSNFTLKIRSTKLEDSAMYFCASSEGGRSNYGYTFGSGTRLTVV.

This clone was counted between two and nine times. The rearrangement links TRBV28 to TRBJ2-7, with a weak D call TRBD1 (6 bases). The CDR3 length is 16 residues. CDR1 and CDR2 (germline): MDHEN, SYDVKM. V dropped 1 base and J dropped 1 base, with 14 bases sitting between them. The CDR3, as DNA: TGTGCCAGCAGTTTATTGGTGACAGGCCGTTCCTACGAGCAGTACTTC. Its protein product is CASSLLVTGRSYEQYF.

This chain uses TRBV7-8 with TRBJ1-5, with a tentative D call TRBD1 (5 bases). The V gene's germline CDR1 is SGHVS and CDR2 FQNEAQ. The CDR3 contains 16 residues. Trimming left V 1 base short and J 1 base short, with 11 bases between. The CDR3 region has the DNA TGTGCCAGCAGCTTAGGGGTCTCAGGGAGCAATCAGCCCCAGCATTTT. Residues: CASSLGVSGSNQPQHF.

The J gene is TRBJ2-7, the V gene TRBV27, with TRBD1 as a possible D gene (5 bases). The CDR3 is made up of 13 amino acids. Germline V gene lookup returns CDR1 MNHEY and CDR2 SMNVEV (reference sequence). The germline V and J ends were trimmed by 2 bases and 2 bases, with 7 bases remaining between them. The CDR3 loop reads CASSLPGPYEQYF. The CDR3 DNA reads TGTGCCAGCAGTTTACCAGGGCCCTACGAGCAGTACTTC.

This clone has more than one count but fewer than ten. The V call is TRBV5-1, the J call TRBJ2-5; TRBD1 matches 10 bases. Trimming removed 4 bases from V and 1 base from J; junction bases left unmatched: 10. Germline V gene data show CDR1 as SGHRS and CDR2 as YFSETQ. This CDR3 has 17 residues. CDR3 nucleotides: TGCGCCAGCAGCCCCCGGGACAGGGGAGGGACCCAAGAGACCCAGTACTTC. Its protein product is CASSPRDRGGTQETQYF.

The CDR3 region is CASSHLALTGEQYF. The CDR3 bases are TGTGCCAGCAGCCATCTGGCCCTTACGGGGGAGCAGTACTTC. V is TRBV14 and J is TRBJ2-7, with TRBD2 as a possible D gene (5 bases). The CDR3 covers 14 residues. Germline V gene lookup returns CDR1 SGHDN and CDR2 FVKESK. The germline V and J ends were trimmed by 3 bases and 7 bases, with 16 bases remaining between them.

This chain joins TRBV19 and TRBJ2-1, with D unclear. This CDR3 comprises 15 residues. V shed 3 bases and J shed 4 bases, with 13 bases lying between them. The V gene's germline CDR1 is LNHDA and CDR2 SQIVND (reference sequence). The CDR3 DNA follows: TGTGCCAGTAGTATCCCGAGCCAAGCATACAATGAGCAGTTCTTC. Translated: CASSIPSQAYNEQFF.

V gene TRBV7-2 combines with J gene TRBJ2-7, with 7 bases that match TRBD1. The CDR3 sequence is 15 residues long. CDR1 is SGHTA, CDR2 FQGNSA, per germline. Trimming at V came to 3 bases and at J to 0 bases, leaving 5 bases not matched to a gene. In DNA form, the CDR3 reads TGTGCCAGCAGCTTTGACAGGGCCGTCTCCTACGAGCAGTACTTC. It is translated as CASSFDRAVSYEQYF.